This T cell receptor (beta chain) was identified in a study of cytomegalovirus exposure and HLA in healthy donors. The germline CDR1 and CDR2 sequences are SGHTA and FQGNSA. This CDR3 region has 14 residues. The germline V and J ends were trimmed by 1 base and 3 bases, with 9 bases remaining between them. The PCR had 60 Vbeta and 13 Jbeta primers. Clones were read by immunoSEQ multiplex PCR, and TCRdb kept only the in-frame ones, dropping some. The sample lists 100,000 to 150,000 clones, about 86% occurring once. Study-level results: A few V segments could not be told apart, such as TRBV6-2 and TRBV6-3, and were left out. CMV antigen specificity of three CMV-associated chains was confirmed in vitro.

Worth noting for this clone: Its specificity is not known.

Sequencing input: PBMCs. The V and J genes are TRBV7-2 and TRBJ1-1; no firm D call. The TCR comes from a man between 18 and 35 years old in good health and CMV-seronegative. The CDR3 loop is CASSLVPPDTEAFF. DNA of the CDR3: TGTGCCAGCAGCTTAGTTCCCCCAGACACTGAAGCTTTCTTT.